This T cell receptor beta chain was captured by sequencing in a study of cytomegalovirus exposure and HLA in healthy donors. The study, taken as a whole, reports: Productive rates of about 87% or about 30% were seen for most TCR beta V segments in an earlier analysis. DRB1 showed the most TCR associations and HLA-C the fewest in a later analysis, as rates varied by HLA locus.

Comments on this clone: Antigen specificity is unknown.

The CDR3 covers 16 residues. V shed 0 bases and J shed 5 bases, with 17 bases lying between them. Germline CDR1 is SGHRS and CDR2 is YFSETQ. PCR employed 60 Vbeta and 13 Jbeta primers. The protocol was immunoSEQ multiplex PCR, while the TCRdb copy is restricted to in-frame clones and leaves out a portion. Seen here are 60,000 to 70,000 clones, roughly 75% observed once, and the top ten hold about 8%. Sequenced sample: PBMCs. This chain joins TRBV5-1 and TRBJ2-5; tentative D call: TRBD2 (7 bases). The receptor was isolated from a man in his 60s in good health and CMV-seropositive. CDR3 sequence: CASSLVGAGAWETQYF. The CDR3 coding sequence is TGCGCCAGCAGCTTGGTGGGTGCGGGGGCATGGGAGACCCAGTACTTC. Combining the CDR3 with reference TRBV5-1 and TRBJ2-5 gives the whole variable domain KAGVTQTPRYLIKTRGQQVTLSCSPISGHRSVSWYQQTPGQGLQFLFEYFSETQRNKGNFPGRFSGRQFSNSRSEMNVSTLELGDSALYLCASSLVGAGAWETQYFGPGTRLLVL.